These 2 T cell receptor beta chains were sequenced from one sample in a study of T cell responses to AZD1222 COVID-19 vaccine. The protocol was immunoSEQ multiplex PCR, while the TCRdb copy is restricted to in-frame clones and leaves out a portion. The repertoire includes about 190,000 clones, approximately 92% of them detected once, and 6.9% sits in the top ten. Material: peripheral blood, obtained on day 0 of AZD1222 vaccination. These receptors originate from an adult in good health.

The chain couples TRBV10-2 to TRBJ1-3, with 9 bases lining up with TRBD1. Germline V lookup: CDR1 WSHSY, CDR2 SAAADI. The V segment lost 6 bases and the J segment 11 bases; nucleotides outside the gene matches: 8. The CDR3 consists of 13 residues. The CDR3 region is CASRGLRDRAIYF. As DNA, the CDR3 is TGCGCCAGCAGGGGCCTCCGGGACAGGGCCATATATTTT.

V usage is TRBV28 and J usage is TRBJ1-4, with a possible D match to TRBD1 (6 bases). V lost 2 bases and J lost 8, with 12 bases in between. Germline lookup yields CDR1 MDHEN and CDR2 SYDVKM. This CDR3 contains 14 residues. CDR3 in DNA: TGTGCCAGCAGTTTAGAGGGGGGTCGGGAAAAACTGTTTTTT. Its protein product is CASSLEGGREKLFF.